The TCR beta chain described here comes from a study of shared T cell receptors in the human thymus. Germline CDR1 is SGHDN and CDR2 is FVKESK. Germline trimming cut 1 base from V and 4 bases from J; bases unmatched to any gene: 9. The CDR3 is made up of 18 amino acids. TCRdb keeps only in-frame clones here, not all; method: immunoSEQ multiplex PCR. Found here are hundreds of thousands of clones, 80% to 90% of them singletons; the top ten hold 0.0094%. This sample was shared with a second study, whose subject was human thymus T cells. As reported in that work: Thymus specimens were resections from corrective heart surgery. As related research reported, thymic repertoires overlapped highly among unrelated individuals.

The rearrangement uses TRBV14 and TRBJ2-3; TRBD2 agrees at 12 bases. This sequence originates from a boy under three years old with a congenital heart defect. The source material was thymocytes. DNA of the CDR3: TGTGCCAGCAGCCAAGGGCTAGCGGGGGGGCCTGGAGCAGATACGCAGTATTTT. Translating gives CASSQGLAGGPGADTQYF.